The T cell receptor beta chain described here comes from a study of blood T cell repertoires in COVID-19. Study information: Both acute and convalescent COVID-19 samples were obtained from the United States, Italy and Spain. PBMCs, B-cell-depleted T cells, or T cells were the source of the cDNA or gDNA that made up the material.

The sample holds one count of this clone. Assignment of participants to cohorts was predicated upon participant-reported clinical history. Assay: immunoSEQ multiplex PCR; the TCRdb copy retains only in-frame clones and omits some. In the table there are 150,000 to 200,000 clones, approximately 80% of which are singletons. Germline V CDR1 and CDR2: LNHDA, SQIVND (reference sequence). The CDR3 loop spans 16 amino acids. V was cut by 5 bases and J by 7 bases, with 18 bases left in between. The V and J genes are TRBV19 and TRBJ1-6; the D gene is possibly TRBD1 (6 bases). The source material was PBMCs or T cells enriched from blood (not recorded which). The receptor was derived from a man between 65 and 79 years old who had been exposed to COVID-19. CDR3: CASSLGHRVENSPLHF. The CDR3 bases are TGTGCCAGTAGTCTCGGGCACAGGGTTGAGAATTCACCCCTCCACTTT.